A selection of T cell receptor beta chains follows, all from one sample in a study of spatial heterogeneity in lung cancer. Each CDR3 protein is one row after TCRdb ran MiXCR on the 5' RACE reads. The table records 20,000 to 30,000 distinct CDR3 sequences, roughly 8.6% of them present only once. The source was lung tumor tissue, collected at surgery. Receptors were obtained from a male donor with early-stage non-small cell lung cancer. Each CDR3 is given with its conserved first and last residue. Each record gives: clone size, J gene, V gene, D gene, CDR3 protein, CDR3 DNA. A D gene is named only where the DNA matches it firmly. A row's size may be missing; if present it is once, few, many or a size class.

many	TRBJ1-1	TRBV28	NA	CASSFLQSNTEAFF	TGTGCCAGCAGTTTTCTCCAGTCGAACACTGAAGCTTTCTTT
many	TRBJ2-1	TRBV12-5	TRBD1	CASGLGQGYNEQFF	TGTGCTAGTGGCCTGGGACAGGGGTACAATGAGCAGTTCTTC
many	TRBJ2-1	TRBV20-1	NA	CSASRRAYNEQFF	TGCAGTGCTAGCCGCAGGGCCTACAATGAGCAGTTCTTC
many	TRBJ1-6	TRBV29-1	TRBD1	CSVQDREDSPLHF	TGCAGCGTGCAAGACAGGGAAGATTCACCCCTCCACTTT
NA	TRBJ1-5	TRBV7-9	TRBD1	CASRNSGGDQPQHF	TGTGCCAGCAGGAATTCAGGGGGCGATCAGCCCCAGCATTTT
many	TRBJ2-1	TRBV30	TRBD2	CAWSETSGIPYEQFF	TGTGCCTGGAGTGAGACTAGCGGGATCCCTTATGAGCAGTTCTTC
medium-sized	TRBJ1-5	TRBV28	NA	CASRYDARIRPQHF	TGTGCCAGCAGATATGACGCCAGAATACGCCCCCAGCATTTT
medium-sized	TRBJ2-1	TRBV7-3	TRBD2	CASSSMAREDNEQFF	TGTGCCAGCAGCTCGATGGCGCGGGAGGACAATGAGCAGTTCTTC
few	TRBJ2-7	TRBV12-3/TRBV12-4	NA	CASSQNRGAEYF	TGTGCCAGCAGTCAAAACCGGGGGGCGGAGTACTTC
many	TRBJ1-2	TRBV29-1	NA	CSVVGQGIGYTF	TGCAGCGTTGTGGGGCAAGGGATAGGCTACACCTTC
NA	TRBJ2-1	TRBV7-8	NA	CASSFGEAYNEQFF	TGTGCCAGCAGCTTTGGGGAGGCCTACAATGAGCAGTTCTTC
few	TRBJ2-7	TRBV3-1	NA	CASSQGSETQYF	TGTGCCAGCAGCCAAGGGTCCGAGACGCAGTACTTC
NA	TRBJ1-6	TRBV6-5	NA	CASSSPSDNSPLHF	TGTGCCAGCAGCTCCCCAAGTGATAATTCACCCCTCCACTTT
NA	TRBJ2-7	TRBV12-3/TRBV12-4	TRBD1	CASSPRTGYEQYF	TGTGCCAGCAGTCCCCGGACAGGCTACGAGCAGTACTTC
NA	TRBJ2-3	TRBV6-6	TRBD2	CASGPGGTQYF	TGTGCCAGCGGACCGGGGGGTACGCAGTATTTT
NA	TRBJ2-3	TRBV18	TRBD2	CASSRSASGGADTQYF	TGTGCCAGCTCTCGAAGCGCAAGCGGGGGGGCAGATACGCAGTATTTT
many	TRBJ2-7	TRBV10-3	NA	CAISDKGISSYEQYF	TGTGCCATCAGTGATAAGGGGATAAGCTCCTACGAGCAGTACTTC
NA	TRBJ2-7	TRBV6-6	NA	CASTPPGRSYEQYF	TGTGCCAGCACCCCCCCGGGGAGGTCCTACGAGCAGTACTTC
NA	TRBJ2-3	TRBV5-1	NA	CASSLAATSTQYF	TGCGCCAGCAGCTTGGCGGCAACTAGTACGCAGTATTTT
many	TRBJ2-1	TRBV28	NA	CASSFPLPGLHSEQFF	TGTGCCAGCAGTTTCCCTCTCCCCGGGCTCCATAGTGAGCAGTTCTTC
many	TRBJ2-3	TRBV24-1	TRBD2	CATSDWGRGTDTQYF	TGTGCCACCAGTGACTGGGGGAGGGGCACAGATACGCAGTATTTT
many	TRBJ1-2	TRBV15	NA	CATSRARDRFTYTF	TGTGCCACCAGCAGAGCTAGGGACCGCTTCACCTACACCTTC
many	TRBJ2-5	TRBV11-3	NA	CASSLDSTETQYF	TGTGCCAGCAGCTTAGACAGCACTGAGACCCAGTACTTC
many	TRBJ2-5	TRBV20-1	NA	CSAHQETQYF	TGCAGTGCTCACCAAGAGACCCAGTACTTC
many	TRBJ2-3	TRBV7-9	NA	CASSPKAITQYF	TGTGCCAGCAGTCCGAAGGCAATTACGCAGTATTTT
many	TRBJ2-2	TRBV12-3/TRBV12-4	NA	CASSPTLGSGTGELFF	TGTGCCAGCAGCCCCACCCTTGGGTCGGGCACCGGGGAGCTGTTTTTT
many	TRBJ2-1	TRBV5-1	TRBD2	CASSLSGRAFDEQFF	TGCGCCAGCAGCCTTAGCGGGAGGGCCTTCGATGAGCAGTTCTTC
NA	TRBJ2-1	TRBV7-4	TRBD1	CASSSPDRGNEQFF	TGTGCCAGCAGCTCGCCTGACAGGGGGAATGAGCAGTTCTTC
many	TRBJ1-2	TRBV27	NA	CASSLKRGYGYTF	TGTGCCAGCAGTTTGAAACGTGGCTATGGCTACACCTTC
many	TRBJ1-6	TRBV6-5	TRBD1	CASRGQGNSPLHF	TGTGCCAGCAGGGGACAGGGAAATTCACCCCTCCACTTT
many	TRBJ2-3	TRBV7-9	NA	CASSSRIATQYF	TGTGCCAGCAGCTCGCGCATTGCGACGCAGTATTTT
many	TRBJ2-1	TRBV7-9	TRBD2	CASRPPSGGYNEQFF	TGTGCCAGCCGACCCCCTAGCGGGGGTTACAATGAGCAGTTCTTC
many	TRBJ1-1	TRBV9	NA	CASSVGRDTIYTEAFF	TGTGCCAGCAGCGTAGGCCGGGACACCATATACACTGAAGCTTTCTTT
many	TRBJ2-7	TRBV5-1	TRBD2	CASSRTSGTYEQYF	TGCGCCAGCAGCCGGACTAGCGGTACCTACGAGCAGTACTTC
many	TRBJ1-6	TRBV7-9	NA	CASSLHGANSPLHF	TGTGCCAGCAGCTTACACGGAGCGAATTCACCCCTCCACTTT
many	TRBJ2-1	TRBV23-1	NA	CASSHPRRPRDCTDEQFF	TGCGCCAGCAGTCACCCGAGAAGGCCCCGGGACTGTACCGATGAGCAGTTCTTC
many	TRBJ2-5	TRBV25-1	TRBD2	CASKAGYQETQYF	TGTGCCAGCAAAGCGGGGTACCAAGAGACCCAGTACTTC
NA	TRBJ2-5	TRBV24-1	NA	CATSDFGPQETQYF	TGTGCCACCAGTGATTTCGGGCCTCAAGAGACCCAGTACTTC
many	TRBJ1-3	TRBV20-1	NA	CSAGRDVSGNTIYF	TGCAGTGCTGGGAGGGACGTCTCTGGAAACACCATATATTTT
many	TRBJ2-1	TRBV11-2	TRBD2	CASSPRGAGGLNEQFF	TGTGCCAGCAGCCCTCGGGGAGCGGGAGGGCTGAATGAGCAGTTCTTC
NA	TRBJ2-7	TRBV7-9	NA	CASSLGLQGGEQYF	TGTGCCAGCAGCTTAGGGTTACAGGGAGGTGAGCAGTACTTC